Following are 22 T cell receptor beta chains from one sample sequenced in a study of STAT5B mutations in CD4+ large granular lymphocyte leukemia. This table comes from immunoSEQ multiplex PCR, and its TCRdb copy is limited to in-frame clones, with some not included. The sample shows approximately 30,000 clones, more than 65% of them seen only once. The sequenced sample consisted of CD4+ T cells from blood buffy coats. The source is a human donor in good health.

The V call is TRBV19, the J call TRBJ1-1; 8 bases align to TRBD1. This CDR3 has 14 amino acids. V was clipped by 4 bases and J by 1 base; unmatched bases: 2. Germline-derived CDR1 and CDR2 are LNHDA and SQIVND (reference sequence). In nucleotides, the CDR3 is TGTGCCAGTAGTACCGACAGGGGGAACACTGAAGCTTTCTTT. Amino acids: CASSTDRGNTEAFF.

This clone was seen a handful of times. The gene calls are TRBV27 and TRBJ1-5; D not resolved. Germline CDR1 and CDR2: MNHEY and SMNVEV (reference sequence). CDR3 length equals 14 residues. The V end was cut by 2 bases, the J end by 2 bases, with 7 bases between. The CDR3 DNA reads as TGTGCCAGCAGTTTAGAAAGCGGCAATCAGCCCCAGCATTTT. Translating gives CASSLESGNQPQHF.

In its sample, this clone was seen a few times. The rearrangement uses TRBV9 and TRBJ2-7; the match to TRBD2 covers 9 bases. Germline V gene sequence: CDR1 SGDLS, CDR2 YYNGEE. This CDR3 is built from 14 residues. V lost 2 bases to trimming and J lost 6 bases; unmatched junction nucleotides: 6. CDR3 nucleotides: TGTGCCAGCAGCGTCGGGACTAGCTTCTCCGAGCAGTACTTC. This translates into CASSVGTSFSEQYF.

The chain links TRBV7-2 to TRBJ2-1; 12 bases agree with TRBD2. Looked up from germline, CDR1 is SGHTA and CDR2 is FQGNSA. V gave up 2 bases and J gave up 4 bases; unmatched junction bases: 12. The CDR3 consists of 19 residues. CDR3 DNA sequence: TGTGCCAGCAGCTTACCTATGAATCCTAGCGGGAGGGCATACAATGAGCAGTTCTTC. This codes for CASSLPMNPSGRAYNEQFF.

V gene TRBV28 combines with J gene TRBJ2-7; the D gene could be TRBD1 or TRBD2 (6 bases each). In germline, CDR1 is MDHEN, CDR2 SYDVKM. CDR3 length equals 14 residues. V was trimmed by 8 bases and J by 5 bases, leaving 19 bases between them. The CDR3 DNA is TGTGCCAGCGAGGGAGGTGGACAGAGGGACGAGCAGTACTTC. Translating it yields CASEGGGQRDEQYF.

This clone was seen only once. The chain couples TRBV7-2 to TRBJ2-5, with 8 bases matching TRBD2. This CDR3 has 15 amino acids. From germline, CDR1 is SGHTA and CDR2 FQGNSA. The trim removed 3 bases at V and 3 bases at J, leaving 6 bases unmatched. The CDR3 nucleotides are TGTGCCAGCAGCTTGGTGGGCGGGGGGAAAGAGACCCAGTACTTC. Encoded protein: CASSLVGGGKETQYF.

CDR3 region: CASSLKTVPSAYEQYF. Written as DNA, the CDR3 is TGTGCCAGCAGTTTAAAGACCGTTCCTAGCGCCTACGAGCAGTACTTC. The chain couples TRBV28 to TRBJ2-7, with D possibly matching TRBD2 (6 bases). This CDR3 contains 16 residues. Trimming shortened V by 2 bases and J by 2 bases, and 16 bases separated the two germline ends. CDR1 is MDHEN, CDR2 SYDVKM, per germline. The full variable domain, completed using reference TRBV28 and TRBJ2-7, is DVKVTQSSRYLVKRTGEKVFLECVQDMDHENMFWYRQDPGLGLRLIYFSYDVKMKEKGDIPEGYSVSREKKERFSLILESASTNQTSMYLCASSLKTVPSAYEQYFGPGTRLTVT.

The genes are TRBV18 and TRBJ2-4; D gene uncertain. The CDR3 is made up of 16 amino acids. CDR1 is KGHSH, CDR2 LQKENI, per germline. Trimming stripped 3 bases from V and 4 bases from J, with 16 bases between. The CDR3 DNA follows: TGTGCCAGCTCACCCGAGACCATGGTGGTAAAAAACATTCAGTACTTC. This translates into CASSPETMVVKNIQYF.

This clone was recorded a few times. The rearrangement uses TRBV5-1 and TRBJ2-7; D may be TRBD1 (5 bases). This CDR3 comprises 13 residues. CDR1 is SGHRS and CDR2 is YFSETQ in the germline V gene. V was trimmed by 0 bases and J by 6 bases, leaving 10 bases between them. CDR3 DNA: TGCGCCAGCAGCTTGGCCAGGGTGGGCGAGCAGTACTTC. This translates into CASSLARVGEQYF.

The rearrangement links TRBV4-1 to TRBJ1-4; 10 bases line up with TRBD1. Germline assignment: CDR1 MGHRA and CDR2 YSYEKL. The CDR3 loop spans 15 amino acids. V was clipped by 3 bases and J by 8 bases; unmatched bases: 6. The CDR3 here is CASSHSGTGDEKLFF. CDR3 coding DNA: TGCGCCAGCAGCCATTCCGGGACAGGGGACGAAAAACTGTTTTTT.

The chain carries TRBV6-5 and TRBJ2-7; 10 positions agree with TRBD1. From germline, CDR1 is MNHEY and CDR2 SVGAGI. V trimming: 5 bases; J trimming: 4 bases; junction bases outside the gene matches: 8. This CDR3 has 15 amino acids. This CDR3 is CASSKRQGARYEQYF. For the CDR3, the DNA is TGTGCCAGCAGTAAAAGACAGGGGGCGCGGTACGAGCAGTACTTC.

CDR3 DNA: TGTGCCAGCATTATAGCGGGAGGGTACAATGAGCAGTTCTTC. Translating gives CASIIAGGYNEQFF. The rearrangement links TRBV7-2 to TRBJ2-1; 11 nucleotides align to TRBD2. The CDR3 runs 14 residues. CDR1 is SGHTA and CDR2 is FQGNSA in the germline V gene. Trimming at V came to 7 bases and at J to 4 bases, leaving 3 bases not matched to a gene.

The chain couples TRBV7-2 to TRBJ1-1; TRBD1 might be the D (6 bases). The CDR3 totals 16 residues. V lost 7 bases and J lost 0, with 18 bases in between. Germline V gene lookup returns CDR1 SGHTA and CDR2 FQGNSA. CDR3 protein: CASTPPGGTLNTEAFF. The CDR3 DNA follows: TGTGCCAGCACCCCCCCGGGGGGGACATTGAACACTGAAGCTTTCTTT. The entire variable domain, with the rest obtained from reference TRBV7-2 and TRBJ1-1, is as follows: GAGVSQSPSNKVTEKGKDVELRCDPISGHTALYWYRQSLGQGLEFLIYFQGNSAPDKSGLPSDRFSAERTGGSVSTLTIQRTQQEDSAVYLCASTPPGGTLNTEAFFGQGTRLTVV.

The rearrangement joins TRBV14 to TRBJ2-5; D is undetermined. V was shortened by 0 bases and J by 13 bases, with 15 bases between the two germline ends. Germline CDR1 is SGHDN and CDR2 is FVKESK. The CDR3 length is 13 residues. CDR3 in DNA: TGTGCCAGCAGCCAAGAGCCTCACGGAGCTCGGTACTTC. This sequence encodes CASSQEPHGARYF.

The rearrangement uses TRBV15 and TRBJ1-4, with no clear D. Trimming shortened V by 4 bases and J by 13 bases, and 25 bases separated the two germline ends. CDR1 and CDR2 (germline): LNHNV, YYDKDF (reference sequence). CDR3 size: 16 residues. This CDR3 is CATSNHPTQKTGRLFF. The CDR3 nucleotides are TGTGCCACCAGCAACCACCCGACTCAAAAAACCGGGAGACTGTTTTTT.

The table lists this clone with a few counts. The chain uses TRBV19 and TRBJ1-1, with D perhaps matching TRBD1 (5 bases). V was clipped by 5 bases and J by 6 bases, with 10 bases between them. Germline CDR1 is LNHDA and CDR2 is SQIVND (reference sequence). The CDR3 totals 12 residues. The CDR3 here is CASSVLGAEAFF. DNA for the CDR3: TGTGCCAGTAGTGTCTTGGGGGCTGAAGCTTTCTTT.

CDR3 DNA: TGTGCCAGCAGGCCGTGGGAAGGGGGCCGAGAGACCCAGTACTTC. Amino acid sequence: CASRPWEGGRETQYF. V usage is TRBV6-5 and J usage is TRBJ2-5, with 7 bases matching TRBD1. With V trimmed by 6 bases and J by 4 bases, 11 bases remained unmatched. The CDR3 has 15 amino acids. Germline-derived CDR1 and CDR2 are MNHEY and SVGAGI.

This chain connects TRBV18 to TRBJ1-3; D uncertain. Trimming shortened V by 6 bases and J by 4 bases, and 10 bases separated the two germline ends. The CDR3 covers 13 residues. Germline V CDR1 and CDR2: KGHSH, LQKENI. CDR3 amino acids: CASSRSGGNTIYF. CDR3 DNA: TGTGCCAGCTCTAGATCGGGGGGAAACACCATATATTTT.

CDR3 in amino acids: CASSVKGGSGYGYTF. In DNA form, the CDR3 reads TGTGCCAGCAGTGTTAAGGGGGGCTCAGGCTATGGCTACACCTTC. V is TRBV2 and J is TRBJ1-2; perhaps TRBD1 as D (6 bases). Trimming pared 4 bases from V and 4 bases from J, leaving 16 bases between. CDR3 length equals 15 residues. Per the germline V gene, CDR1 is SNHLY and CDR2 is FYNNEI.

As for this clone: Other DNA variants within this sample encode the same CDR3. The gene calls are TRBV7-9 and TRBJ2-3; D is possibly TRBD2 (6 bases). V lost 3 bases and J lost 2, with 9 bases in between. The CDR3 has 14 amino acids. CDR1 is SEHNR and CDR2 is FQNEAQ in the germline V gene (reference sequence). The CDR3 sequence: CASSLEGLTDTQYF. DNA of the CDR3: TGTGCCAGCAGCTTGGAGGGACTCACAGATACGCAGTATTTT. Based on the CDR3 plus reference TRBV7-9 and TRBJ2-3, the full variable domain is DTGVSQNPRHKITKRGQNVTFRCDPISEHNRLYWYRQTLGQGPEFLTYFQNEAQLEKSRLLSDRFSAERPKGSFSTLEIQRTEQGDSAMYLCASSLEGLTDTQYFGPGTRLTVL.

The chain uses TRBV10-1 and TRBJ1-6; D is undetermined. The germline gives CDR1 WNHNN, CDR2 SYGVQD (reference sequence). The CDR3 has 15 residues. The ends were cut back, 0 bases at V and 10 bases at J, with 13 bases in the middle. CDR3 bases: TGCGCCAGCAGTGAGTCGTCCGGACTTGGGTCACCCCTCCACTTT. Its protein product is CASSESSGLGSPLHF.

The chain has TRBV19 and TRBJ2-1; weak D call: TRBD1 (6 bases). The length of the CDR3 is 19 residues. Germline CDR1 and CDR2: LNHDA and SQIVND (reference sequence). Trimming shortened V by 1 base and J by 10 bases, and 29 bases separated the two germline ends. CDR3 DNA sequence: TGTGCCAGTAGTATAGCCTGGGGGCGTCCGACCCCACATCGGTTCGAGCAGTTCTTC. Translating gives CASSIAWGRPTPHRFEQFF.